This T cell receptor beta chain was documented in a study of T-cell reconstitution after alpha-beta-depleted transplantation in children (dated by TCRdb to about 2016). Broadly, across the study: Using TCR repertoire profiling, the study quantitatively followed how T-cell immune reconstitution unfolded in children after TCRalphabeta/CD19-depleted allogeneic hematopoietic cell transplantation.

In the case of this clonotype: The target of this receptor is not known. No much larger clone exists at a distance of one base, and base qualities are not known.

The library relied on PCR. The sequencing machine was an Illumina HiSeq 2500. TCR library preparation used molecular barcoding, with unique molecular identifiers applied to normalize quantification of the TCRbeta repertoire. TCRdb ran its own pipeline on the public reads, namely fastp trimming at Q25 and MiXCR clone calling, and kept in-frame beta chains. Entries that share a CDR3 protein sequence are merged under the most common genes and DNA. This sample is represented by about 540,000 distinct CDR3 sequences; 15% to 20% of them were singletons. The top ten clonotypes cover more than 2.5% of the sample. For CDR1 and CDR2, the germline V gene (reference sequence) lists DFQATT and SNEGSKA. The junction shows trimming of 3 bases on V and 6 bases on J, and the gene matches do not reach 6 bases of it. Including cysteine and phenylalanine, the CDR3 has 13 amino acids. Only CDR3 DNA is held: 39 bases, read in frame from base 1.

The sequence derives from a human donor who donated a stem cell graft to a child with acute lymphoblastic leukemia. The V and J genes are TRBV20-1 and TRBJ2-7; TRBD1 matches 9 bases in the middle. The sequencing here drew on PBMCs from the stem cell graft donor, taken from the stem cell graft. The CDR3 protein sequence reads: CSARGTGSSEQYF. The DNA sequence reads TGCAGTGCTAGGGGGACAGGGAGTTCCGAGCAGTACTTC.